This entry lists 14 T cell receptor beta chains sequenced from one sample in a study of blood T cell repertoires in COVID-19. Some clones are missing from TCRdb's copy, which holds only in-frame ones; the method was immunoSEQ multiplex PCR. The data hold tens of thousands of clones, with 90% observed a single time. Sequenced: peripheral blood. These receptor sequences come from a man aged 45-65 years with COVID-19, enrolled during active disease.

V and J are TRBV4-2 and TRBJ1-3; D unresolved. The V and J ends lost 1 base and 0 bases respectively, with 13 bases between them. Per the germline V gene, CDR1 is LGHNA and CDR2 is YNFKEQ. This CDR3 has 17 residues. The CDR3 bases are TGTGCCAGCAGCCAAGTTTTAACGGTGAGCTCTGGAAACACCATATATTTT. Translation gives CASSQVLTVSSGNTIYF.

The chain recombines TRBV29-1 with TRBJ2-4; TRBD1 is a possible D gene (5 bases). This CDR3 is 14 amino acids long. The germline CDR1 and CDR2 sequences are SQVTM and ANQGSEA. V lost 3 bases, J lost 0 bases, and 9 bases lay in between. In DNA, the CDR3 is TGCAGCGTTGAGATTGGGGCAGCCAAAAACATTCAGTACTTC. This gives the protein CSVEIGAAKNIQYF.

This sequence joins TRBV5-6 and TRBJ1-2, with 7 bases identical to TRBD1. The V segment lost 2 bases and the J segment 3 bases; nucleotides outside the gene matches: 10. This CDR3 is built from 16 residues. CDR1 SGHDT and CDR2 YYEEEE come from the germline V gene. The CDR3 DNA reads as TGTGCCAGCAGCTTCCCGCCCCCCCAGGGGGACTATGGCTACACCTTC. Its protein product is CASSFPPPQGDYGYTF. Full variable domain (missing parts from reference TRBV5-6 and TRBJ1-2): DAGVTQSPTHLIKTRGQQVTLRCSPKSGHDTVSWYQQALGQGPQFIFQYYEEEERQRGNFPDRFSGHQFPNYSSELNVNALLLGDSALYLCASSFPPPQGDYGYTFGSGTRLTVV.

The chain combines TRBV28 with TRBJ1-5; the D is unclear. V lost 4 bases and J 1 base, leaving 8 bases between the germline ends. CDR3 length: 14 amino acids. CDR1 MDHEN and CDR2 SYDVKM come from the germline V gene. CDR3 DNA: TGTGCCAGCAGTTCCCTAACGAGCAATCAGCCCCAGCATTTT. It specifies CASSSLTSNQPQHF.

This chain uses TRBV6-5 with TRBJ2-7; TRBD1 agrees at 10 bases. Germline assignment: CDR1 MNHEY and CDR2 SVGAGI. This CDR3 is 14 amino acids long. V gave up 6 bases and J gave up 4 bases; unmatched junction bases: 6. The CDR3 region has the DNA TGTGCCAGCAGACCGGGACAGGGGAAGTACGAGCAGTACTTC. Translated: CASRPGQGKYEQYF.

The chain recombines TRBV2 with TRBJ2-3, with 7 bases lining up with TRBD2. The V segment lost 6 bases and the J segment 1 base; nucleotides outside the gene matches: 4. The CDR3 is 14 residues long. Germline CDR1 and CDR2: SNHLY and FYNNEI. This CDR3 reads CASRREGRTDTQYF. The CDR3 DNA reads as TGTGCCAGCAGGAGGGAGGGGCGCACAGATACGCAGTATTTT. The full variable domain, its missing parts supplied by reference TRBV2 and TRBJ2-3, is EPEVTQTPSHQVTQMGQEVILRCVPISNHLYFYWYRQILGQKVEFLVSFYNNEISEKSEIFDDQFSVERPDGSNFTLKIRSTKLEDSAMYFCASRREGRTDTQYFGPGTRLTVL.

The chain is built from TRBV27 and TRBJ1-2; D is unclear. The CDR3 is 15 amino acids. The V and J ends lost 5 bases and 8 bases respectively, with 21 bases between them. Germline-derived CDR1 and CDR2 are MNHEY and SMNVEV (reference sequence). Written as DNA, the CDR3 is TGTGCCAGCAGTCTAAAACCCCAGTCGAGAGGGGGCTACACCTTC. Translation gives CASSLKPQSRGGYTF.

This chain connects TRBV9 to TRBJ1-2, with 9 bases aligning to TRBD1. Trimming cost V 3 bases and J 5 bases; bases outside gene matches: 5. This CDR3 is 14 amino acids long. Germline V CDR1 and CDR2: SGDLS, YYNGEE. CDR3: CASSGRDRDYGYTF. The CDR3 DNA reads TGTGCCAGCAGCGGCCGGGACAGGGATTATGGCTACACCTTC.

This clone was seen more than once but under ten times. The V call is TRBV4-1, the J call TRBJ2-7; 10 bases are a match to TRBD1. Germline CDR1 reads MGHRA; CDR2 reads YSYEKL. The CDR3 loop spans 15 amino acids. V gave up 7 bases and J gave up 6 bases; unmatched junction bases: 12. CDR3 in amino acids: CASTADRGHGGEQYF. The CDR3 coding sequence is TGCGCCAGCACCGCAGACAGGGGGCATGGGGGCGAGCAGTACTTC.

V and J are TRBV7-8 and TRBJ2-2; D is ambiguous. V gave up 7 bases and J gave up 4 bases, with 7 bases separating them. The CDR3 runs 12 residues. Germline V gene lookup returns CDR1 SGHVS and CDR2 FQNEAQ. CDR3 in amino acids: CASNGLTGELFF. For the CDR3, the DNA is TGTGCCAGCAACGGTCTCACCGGGGAGCTGTTTTTT. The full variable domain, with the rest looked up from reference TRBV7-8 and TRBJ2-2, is GAGVSQSPRYKVAKRGQDVALRCDPISGHVSLFWYQQALGQGPEFLTYFQNEAQLDKSGLPSDRFFAERPEGSVSTLKIQRTQQEDSAVYLCASNGLTGELFFGEGSRLTVL.

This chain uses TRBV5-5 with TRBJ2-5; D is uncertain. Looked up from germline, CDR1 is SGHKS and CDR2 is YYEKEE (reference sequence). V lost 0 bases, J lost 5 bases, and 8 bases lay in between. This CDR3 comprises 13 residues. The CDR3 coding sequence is TGTGCCAGCAGCTTGGCGACAAGGGAGACCCAGTACTTC. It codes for CASSLATRETQYF.

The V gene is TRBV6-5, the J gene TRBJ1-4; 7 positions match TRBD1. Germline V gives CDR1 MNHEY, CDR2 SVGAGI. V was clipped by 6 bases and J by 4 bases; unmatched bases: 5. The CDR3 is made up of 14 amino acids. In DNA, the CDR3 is TGTGCCAGCAGATCCGGGACAGTTAATGAAAAACTGTTTTTT. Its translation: CASRSGTVNEKLFF.

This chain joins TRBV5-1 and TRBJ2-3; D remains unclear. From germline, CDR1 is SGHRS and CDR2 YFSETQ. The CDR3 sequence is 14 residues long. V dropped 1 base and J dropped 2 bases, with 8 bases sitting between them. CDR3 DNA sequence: TGCGCCAGCAGCTTGCAAGAGGTCACAGATACGCAGTATTTT. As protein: CASSLQEVTDTQYF.

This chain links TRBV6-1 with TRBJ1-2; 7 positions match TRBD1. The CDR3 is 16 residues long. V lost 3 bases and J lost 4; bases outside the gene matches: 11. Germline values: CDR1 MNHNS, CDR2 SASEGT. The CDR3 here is CASSDPPGRGIYGYTF. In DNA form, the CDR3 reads TGTGCCAGCAGTGACCCCCCGGGCAGGGGGATCTATGGCTACACCTTC.